This TCR beta chain was sequenced for a study of T cells and Merkel cell carcinoma outcomes (TCRdb year 2020). Regarding the research as a whole: The tumor T-cell repertoire, together with T-cell density, was examined as a predictor of clinical outcome in patients with Merkel cell carcinoma.

On the study overall, not on this receptor specifically: According to the report, clinical outcomes in Merkel cell carcinoma patients could be predicted using T-cell density together with features of the T-cell repertoire.

Libraries were built with the immunoSEQ multiplex PCR assay. In its TCRdb copy, this immuneACCESS table keeps in-frame sequences only and misses some clones. Where compared with another copy, unresolved V genes explain less than half of these, and the others have no known cause. This sample comprises about 14,000 clones, roughly 92% of them detected only once. Roughly 2% of the sample rests with the top ten. V drops 5 bases and J drops 0 bases, leaving 11 bases in between. The CDR1 and CDR2 encoded by the germline V gene are SQVTM and ANQGSEA. The CDR3 starts with the cysteine, ends with the phenylalanine, and has 13 residues. Of all the DNA, just the CDR3 is kept, 39 bases in frame from base 1. As to this clone: The antigen it binds to is not known. No base qualities exist here, and no much larger clone lies one base off it.

Samples came from patients with Merkel cell carcinoma. This clonotype was obtained from a human donor with Merkel cell carcinoma. The sequencing input was tumor tissue from Merkel cell carcinoma. The chain uses TRBV29-1 and TRBJ2-7; no D gene can be assigned with confidence. CDR3 reads: CSVLQRDSYEQYF. At the DNA level, the sequence is TGCAGCGTTCTTCAGAGAGACTCCTACGAGCAGTACTTC.